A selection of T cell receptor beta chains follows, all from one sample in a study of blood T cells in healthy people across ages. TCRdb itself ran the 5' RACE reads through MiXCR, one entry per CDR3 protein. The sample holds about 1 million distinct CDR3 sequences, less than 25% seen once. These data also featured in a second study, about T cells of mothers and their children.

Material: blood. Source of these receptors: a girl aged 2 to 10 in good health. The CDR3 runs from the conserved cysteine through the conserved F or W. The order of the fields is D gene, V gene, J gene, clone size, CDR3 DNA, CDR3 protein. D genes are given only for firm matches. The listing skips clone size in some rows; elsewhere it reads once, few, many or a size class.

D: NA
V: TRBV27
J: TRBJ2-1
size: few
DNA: TGTGCCAGCAGTTTTATACAGGGTGGGATAGCCTACAATGAGCAGTTCTTC
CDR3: CASSFIQGGIAYNEQFF

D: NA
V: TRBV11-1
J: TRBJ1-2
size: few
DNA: TGTGCCAGCAGCTTTCCCGAGAACTATGGCTACACCTTC
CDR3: CASSFPENYGYTF

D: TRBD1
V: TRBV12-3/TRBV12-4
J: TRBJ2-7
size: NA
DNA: TGTGCCAGCAGTTTCAGGAGGGGGACAGGGTTAGTATACGAGCAGTACTTC
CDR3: CASSFRRGTGLVYEQYF

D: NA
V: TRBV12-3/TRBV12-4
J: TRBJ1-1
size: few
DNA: TGTGCCAGCAGAAGAAATACAAAACAGACTGAAGCTTTCTTT
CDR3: CASRRNTKQTEAFF

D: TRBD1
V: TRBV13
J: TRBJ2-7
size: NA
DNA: TGTGCCAGCAGCTCGGGACAGGGGGGTTTGAACGAGCAGTACTTC
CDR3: CASSSGQGGLNEQYF

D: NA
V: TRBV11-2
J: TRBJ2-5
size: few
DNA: TGTGCCAGCAGCTTAAGGGTAGCTAAGACCCAGTACTTC
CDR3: CASSLRVAKTQYF

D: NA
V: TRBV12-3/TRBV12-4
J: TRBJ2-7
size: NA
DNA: TGTGCCAGCAGTTTCGGGCCGGGGGTCTACGAGCAGTACTTC
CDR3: CASSFGPGVYEQYF

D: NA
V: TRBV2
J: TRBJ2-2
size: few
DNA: TGTGCTAAAGAGCGCACCACCGGGGAGCTGTTTTTT
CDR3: CAKERTTGELFF

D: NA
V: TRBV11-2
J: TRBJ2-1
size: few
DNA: TGTGCCAGCAGCTTAGGAGGACAGCCGGGGAATGAGCAGTTCTTC
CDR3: CASSLGGQPGNEQFF

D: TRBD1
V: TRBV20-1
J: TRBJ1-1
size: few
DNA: TGCAGTGCTAGACCTGACAGGGTGAACACTGAAGCTTTCTTT
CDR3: CSARPDRVNTEAFF

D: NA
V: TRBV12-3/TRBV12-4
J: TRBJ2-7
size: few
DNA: TGTGCCAGCAGTTTAAACTCGGCCTACGAGCAGTACTTC
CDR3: CASSLNSAYEQYF

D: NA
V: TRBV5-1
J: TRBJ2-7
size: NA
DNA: TGCGCCAGCCAATACGAGCAGTGCTTC
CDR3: CASQYEQCF

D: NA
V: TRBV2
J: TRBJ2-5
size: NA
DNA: TGTGCCAGCCTCCGCCCGGGGGCACAAGAGACCCAGTACTTC
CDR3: CASLRPGAQETQYF

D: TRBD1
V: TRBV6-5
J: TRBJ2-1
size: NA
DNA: TGTGCCAGCAGTTACTCCCCCGGGACAGAATACAATGAGCAGTTCTTC
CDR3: CASSYSPGTEYNEQFF

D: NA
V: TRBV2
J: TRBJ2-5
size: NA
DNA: TGTGCCAGCAGTAGGGACACCGAAGAGACCCAGTACTTC
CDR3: CASSRDTEETQYF

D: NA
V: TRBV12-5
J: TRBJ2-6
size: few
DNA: TGTGCTAGTGGATCTACAAGGACCTCATGGCACTCTGGGGCCAACGTCCTGACTTTC
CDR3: CASGSTRTSWHSGANVLTF

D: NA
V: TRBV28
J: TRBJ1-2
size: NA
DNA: TGTGCCAGCAGCCCGTACGGGGGGGTAAAGGGTGGCTACACCTTC
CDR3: CASSPYGGVKGGYTF

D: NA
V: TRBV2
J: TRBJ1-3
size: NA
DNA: TGTGCCAGCAGTGAAGGGGGAACTGGAAACACCATATATTTT
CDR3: CASSEGGTGNTIYF

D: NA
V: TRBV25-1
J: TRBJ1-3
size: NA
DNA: TGTGCCAGCAGTGACCTCGGACAGCTCTCTGGAAACACCATATATTTT
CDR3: CASSDLGQLSGNTIYF

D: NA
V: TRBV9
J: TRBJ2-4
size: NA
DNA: TGTGCCAGCAGCTCCCTAGCCCCCGAAAACATTCAGTACTTC
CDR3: CASSSLAPENIQYF

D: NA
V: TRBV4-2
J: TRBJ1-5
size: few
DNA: TGTGCCAGCAGCCAAGAAGCGGCTCCGGCGGGTCAGCCCCAGCATTTT
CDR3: CASSQEAAPAGQPQHF

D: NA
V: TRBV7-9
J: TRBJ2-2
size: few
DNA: TGTGCCAGCAGCTTTTCAGGGGACACCGGGGAGCTGTTTTTT
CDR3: CASSFSGDTGELFF

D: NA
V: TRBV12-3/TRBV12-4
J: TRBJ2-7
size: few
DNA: TGTGCCAGCGCTTTTACATCCGCCGGGGGCGAGCAGTACTTC
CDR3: CASAFTSAGGEQYF

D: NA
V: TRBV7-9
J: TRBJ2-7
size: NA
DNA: TGTGCCAGCAGCCCCTTGGCTTCCTACGAGCAGTACTTC
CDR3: CASSPLASYEQYF

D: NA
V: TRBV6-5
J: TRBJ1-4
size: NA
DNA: TGTGCCAGCAGTTTAGCTACAGGATATTATGAAAAACTGTTTTTT
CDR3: CASSLATGYYEKLFF